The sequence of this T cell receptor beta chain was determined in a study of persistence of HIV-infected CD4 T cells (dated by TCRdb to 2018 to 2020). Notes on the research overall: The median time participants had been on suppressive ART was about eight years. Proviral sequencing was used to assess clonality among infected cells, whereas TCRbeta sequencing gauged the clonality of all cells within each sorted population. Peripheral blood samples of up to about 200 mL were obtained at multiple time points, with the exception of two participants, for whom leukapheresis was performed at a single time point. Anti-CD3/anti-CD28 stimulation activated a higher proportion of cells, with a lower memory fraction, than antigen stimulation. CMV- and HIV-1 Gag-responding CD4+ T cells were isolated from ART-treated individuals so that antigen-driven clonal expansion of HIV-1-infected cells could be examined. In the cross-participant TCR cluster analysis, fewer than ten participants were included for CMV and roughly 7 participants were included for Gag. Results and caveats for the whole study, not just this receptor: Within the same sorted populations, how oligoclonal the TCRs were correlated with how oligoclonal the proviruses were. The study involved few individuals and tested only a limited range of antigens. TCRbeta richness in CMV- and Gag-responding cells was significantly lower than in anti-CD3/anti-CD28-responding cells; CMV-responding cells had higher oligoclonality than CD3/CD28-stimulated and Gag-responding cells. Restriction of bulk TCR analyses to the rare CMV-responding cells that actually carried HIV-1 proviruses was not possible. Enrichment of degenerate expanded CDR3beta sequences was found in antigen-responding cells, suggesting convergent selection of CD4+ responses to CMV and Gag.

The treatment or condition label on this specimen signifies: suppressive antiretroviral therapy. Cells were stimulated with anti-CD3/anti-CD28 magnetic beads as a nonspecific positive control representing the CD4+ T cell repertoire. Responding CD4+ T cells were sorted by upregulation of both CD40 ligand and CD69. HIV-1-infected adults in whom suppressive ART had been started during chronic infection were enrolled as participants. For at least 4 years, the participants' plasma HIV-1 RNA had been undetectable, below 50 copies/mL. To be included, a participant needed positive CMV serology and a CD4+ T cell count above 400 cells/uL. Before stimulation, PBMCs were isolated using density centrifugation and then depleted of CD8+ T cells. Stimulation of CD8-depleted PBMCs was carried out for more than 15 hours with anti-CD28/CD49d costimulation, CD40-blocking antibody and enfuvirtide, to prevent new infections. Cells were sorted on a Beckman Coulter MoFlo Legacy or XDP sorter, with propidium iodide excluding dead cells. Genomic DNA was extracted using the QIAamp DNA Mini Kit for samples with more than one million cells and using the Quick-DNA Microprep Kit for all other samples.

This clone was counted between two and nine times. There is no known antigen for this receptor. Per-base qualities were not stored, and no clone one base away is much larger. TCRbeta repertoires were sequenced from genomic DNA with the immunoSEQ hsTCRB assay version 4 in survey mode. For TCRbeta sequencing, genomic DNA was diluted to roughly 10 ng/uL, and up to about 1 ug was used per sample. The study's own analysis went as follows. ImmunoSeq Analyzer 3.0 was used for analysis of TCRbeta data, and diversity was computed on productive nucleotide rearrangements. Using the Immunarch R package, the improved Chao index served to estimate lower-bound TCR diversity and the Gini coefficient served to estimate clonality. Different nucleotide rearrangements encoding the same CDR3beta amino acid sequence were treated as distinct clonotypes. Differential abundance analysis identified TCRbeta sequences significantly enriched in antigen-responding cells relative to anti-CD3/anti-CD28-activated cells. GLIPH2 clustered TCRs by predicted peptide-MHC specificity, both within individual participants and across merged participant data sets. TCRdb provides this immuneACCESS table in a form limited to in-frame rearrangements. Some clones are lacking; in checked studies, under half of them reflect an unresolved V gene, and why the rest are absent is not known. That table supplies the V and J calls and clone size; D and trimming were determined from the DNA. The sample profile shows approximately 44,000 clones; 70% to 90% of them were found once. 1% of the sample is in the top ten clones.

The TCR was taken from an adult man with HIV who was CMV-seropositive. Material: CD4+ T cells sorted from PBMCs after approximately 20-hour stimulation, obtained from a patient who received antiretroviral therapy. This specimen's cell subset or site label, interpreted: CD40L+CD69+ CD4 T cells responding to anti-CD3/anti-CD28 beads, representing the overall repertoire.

The nucleotides read TGTGCCAGCAGCCCGCCGGGACTCCGCTCTGGGGATACGCAGTATTTT. The encoded protein is CASSPPGLRSGDTQYF. Rearrangement joined TRBV7-8 to TRBJ2-3; TRBD2 could be the D gene, as 6 bases match. The V end loses 5 bases and the J end loses 6 bases, and a stretch of 21 bases separates them. The CDR1 and CDR2 encoded by the germline V gene are SGHVS and FQNEAQ. The CDR3 goes from the cysteine to the phenylalanine over 16 residues. The kept DNA is CDR3 alone, 48 bases in frame from the first base.